This TCR beta chain was observed in a study of T cell repertoires in cytomegalovirus infection. TCRdb ran MiXCR on the reads and lists one entry per CDR3 protein. Altogether 650,000 to 900,000 distinct CDR3 sequences are present, almost 30% being singletons, with the ten largest covering about 12%. About this clonotype itself: Its specificity is not known.

Losses at the gene ends were 2 bases for V and 2 bases for J; bases not matched to a gene: 8. Germline CDR1 and CDR2: MRHNA and SNTAGT. The CDR3 spans 16 residues. This receptor was taken from a human donor in good health (CMV status not recorded). Some clones in this sample may be carry-over from other donors' samples. The gene calls are TRBV6-4 and TRBJ1-2; 7 nucleotides match TRBD1. The sequences come from cultured CD8+ T cells from PBMCs, collected from culture after CMV antigen stimulation. The CDR3 spells CASSDTDRLGNYGYTF. The CDR3, as DNA: TGTGCCAGCAGTGACACGGACAGGTTGGGGAACTATGGCTACACCTTC.